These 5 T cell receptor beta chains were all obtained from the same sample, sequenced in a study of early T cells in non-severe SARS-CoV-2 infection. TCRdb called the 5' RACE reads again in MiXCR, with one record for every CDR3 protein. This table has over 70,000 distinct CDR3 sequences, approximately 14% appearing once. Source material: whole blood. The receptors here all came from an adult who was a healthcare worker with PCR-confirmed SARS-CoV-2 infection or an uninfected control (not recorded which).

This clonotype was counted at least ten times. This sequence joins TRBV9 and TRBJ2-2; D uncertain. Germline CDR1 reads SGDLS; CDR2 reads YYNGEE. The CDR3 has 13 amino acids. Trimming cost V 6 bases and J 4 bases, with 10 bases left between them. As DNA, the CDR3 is TGTGCCAGCAAAGGGCCGGGCACCGGGGAGCTGTTTTTT. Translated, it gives CASKGPGTGELFF.

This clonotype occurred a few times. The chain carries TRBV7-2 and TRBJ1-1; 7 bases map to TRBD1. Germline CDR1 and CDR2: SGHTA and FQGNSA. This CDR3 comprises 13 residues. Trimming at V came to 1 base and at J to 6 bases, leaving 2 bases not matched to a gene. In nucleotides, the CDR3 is TGTGCCAGCAGCTTAGTAGGACAGGCTGAAGCTTTCTTT. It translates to CASSLVGQAEAFF.

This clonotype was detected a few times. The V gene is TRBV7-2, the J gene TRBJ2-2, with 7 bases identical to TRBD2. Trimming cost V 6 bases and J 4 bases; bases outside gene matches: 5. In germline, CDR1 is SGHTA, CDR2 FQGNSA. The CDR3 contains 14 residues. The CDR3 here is CASRGDYTTGELFF. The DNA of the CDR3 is TGTGCCAGCAGGGGGGACTACACCACCGGGGAGCTGTTTTTT. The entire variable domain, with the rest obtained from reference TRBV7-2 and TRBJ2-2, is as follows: GAGVSQSPSNKVTEKGKDVELRCDPISGHTALYWYRQSLGQGLEFLIYFQGNSAPDKSGLPSDRFSAERTGGSVSTLTIQRTQQEDSAVYLCASRGDYTTGELFFGEGSRLTVL.

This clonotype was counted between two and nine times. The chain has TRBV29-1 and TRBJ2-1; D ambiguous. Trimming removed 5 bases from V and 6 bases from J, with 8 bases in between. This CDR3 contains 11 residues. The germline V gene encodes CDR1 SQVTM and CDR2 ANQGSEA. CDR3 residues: CSVPGRNEQFF. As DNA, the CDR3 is TGCAGCGTTCCAGGACGCAATGAGCAGTTCTTC.

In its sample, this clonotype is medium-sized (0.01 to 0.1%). Here the CDR3 DNA reads TGTGCCAGCAGTTTAACAGGGGGAAACACTGAAGCTTTCTTT. Encoded protein: CASSLTGGNTEAFF. The rearrangement joins TRBV12-3 or TRBV12-4 to TRBJ1-1; 8 positions match TRBD1. J lost 2 bases, V lost 2 bases, and 1 base had no gene match. The CDR3 spans 14 residues.